This T cell receptor beta chain was identified in a study of cytomegalovirus exposure and HLA in healthy donors. General study results and limits: The study recorded 150 to 200 TCR beta chains that were cytomegalovirus-associated. According to reports, the classifier identified cytomegalovirus status with high specificity and sensitivity. Within the approximately 110 validation repertoires, first-cohort TCR clusters tended to co-occur, according to a later analysis.

The repertoire was sequenced with immunoSEQ multiplex PCR; TCRdb's copy has only in-frame clones and lacks some. The data hold approximately 180,000 clones, with roughly 82% observed a single time. This clone has a single count. Its cognate antigen is unknown. The donors belonged to the 120-subject validation cohort, separate from the roughly 700-subject first cohort. V shed 10 bases and J 2 bases; nucleotides not matched to a gene: 8. The germline gives CDR1 SNHLY, CDR2 FYNNEI. CDR3 length: 13 residues. V is TRBV2 and J is TRBJ2-7; TRBD1 matches 7 bases. The sequenced material came from PBMCs. This TCR was recovered from a woman aged 18-29 years in good health and CMV-seronegative. For the CDR3, the DNA is TGTGCCACCATCGACAGGGATACCTACGAGCAGTACTTC. This sequence encodes CATIDRDTYEQYF.